Presented here are 26 T cell receptor beta chains from one specimen sequenced in a study of identical twins. TCRdb independently ran MiXCR on the 5' RACE reads; one entry per CDR3 protein. The top ten hold approximately 3.7% of the sample, which has hundreds of thousands of distinct CDR3 sequences, roughly 7% seen once. These records were also assigned to another study, of yellow fever vaccine responses in identical twins.

Sequencing was carried out using memory (CD45RO+) T cells sorted from blood. These receptors all stem from a woman in her late teens or twenties in good health.

V is TRBV10-3 and J is TRBJ2-6, with TRBD1 matching 7 bases. The CDR3 totals 19 residues. J lost 0 bases, V lost 4 bases, and 12 bases had no gene match. The germline V gene encodes CDR1 ENHRY and CDR2 SYGVKD. CDR3 sequence reads: CAISGFYRGPSSGANVLTF. The CDR3 nucleotides are TGTGCCATCAGTGGGTTTTACAGGGGTCCCTCCTCTGGGGCCAACGTCCTGACTTTC.

V and J are TRBV7-2 and TRBJ2-2; 7 bases align to TRBD2. This CDR3 is 18 amino acids long. Looked up from germline, CDR1 is SGHTA and CDR2 is FQGNSA. V gave up 0 bases and J gave up 0 bases; unmatched junction bases: 7. CDR3 sequence: CASSLAFSGPSNTGELFF. The CDR3 DNA is TGTGCCAGCAGCTTAGCTTTTAGCGGGCCCTCGAACACCGGGGAGCTGTTTTTT.

Many counts were recorded for this clonotype. The chain is built from TRBV7-8 and TRBJ1-1; D remains ambiguous. With 3 bases removed from V and 4 bases from J, the gap between germline ends came to 9 bases. The CDR3 has 13 amino acids. Germline V gene sequence: CDR1 SGHVS, CDR2 FQNEAQ. CDR3 sequence: CASSFRRGTEAFF. Here the CDR3 DNA reads TGTGCCAGCAGCTTCCGGCGGGGCACTGAAGCTTTCTTT.

The table lists this clonotype with many counts. The chain is built from TRBV5-6 and TRBJ2-7; D gene ambiguous. CDR1 is SGHDT, CDR2 YYEEEE, per germline. This CDR3 region has 14 residues. V lost 0 bases and J 5 bases, leaving 12 bases between the germline ends. CDR3 DNA sequence: TGTGCCAGCAGCTTGGGAGGAGTATCTGACGAGCAGTACTTC. As protein: CASSLGGVSDEQYF.

This clonotype was observed many times. The CDR3 reads CSVLGYRSTEAFF. The CDR3 nucleotides read TGCAGCGTTTTAGGGTATCGGTCCACTGAAGCTTTCTTT. The V and J genes are TRBV29-1 and TRBJ1-1; D remains ambiguous. Deletions cut 5 bases from V and 4 bases from J, with 14 bases between. There are 13 residues in the CDR3. The germline gives CDR1 SQVTM, CDR2 ANQGSEA.

This clonotype has more than one count but fewer than ten. The genes are TRBV24-1 and TRBJ2-3, with D perhaps TRBD1 (6 bases). Per the germline V gene, CDR1 is KGHDR and CDR2 is SFDVKD. The CDR3 contains 13 residues. V lost 8 bases to trimming and J lost 3 bases, with 11 bases between them. CDR3: CATNSQGTDTQYF. The CDR3 DNA reads as TGTGCCACCAATTCACAGGGAACAGATACGCAGTATTTT.

Worth noting for this clonotype: The junction does not match germline at one end; this may be a read error. The chain recombines TRBV12-3 or TRBV12-4 with TRBJ2-5; unclear D gene. The CDR3 is 13 residues long. CDR3 in amino acids: CASSRASKETQSF. CDR3 nucleotide sequence: TGTGCCAGCAGTAGGGCCAGTAAAGAGACCCAGTCCTTC.

The J gene is TRBJ2-7, the V gene TRBV7-6; the D gene could be TRBD1 or TRBD2 (5 bases each). Trimming pared 3 bases from V and 4 bases from J, leaving 19 bases between. Germline V CDR1 and CDR2: SGHVS, FNYEAQ. The CDR3 consists of 16 residues. CDR3 amino acids: CASSLVSGTDAYEQYF. The CDR3 DNA follows: TGTGCCAGCAGCTTGGTGTCCGGGACGGATGCTTACGAGCAGTACTTC.

This clonotype was counted between two and nine times. V usage is TRBV5-1 and J usage is TRBJ2-2, with 8 bases identical to TRBD2. The CDR3 spans 15 residues. The ends lost 2 bases at V and 5 bases at J; junction bases unmatched: 5. The V gene's germline CDR1 is SGHRS and CDR2 YFSETQ. Here the CDR3 reads CASSLAGASTGELFF. The CDR3 nucleotides are TGCGCCAGCAGCTTAGCGGGGGCCTCTACCGGGGAGCTGTTTTTT.

This clonotype was seen a few times. The J gene is TRBJ2-7, the V gene TRBV27; 10 bases line up with TRBD2. The germline gives CDR1 MNHEY, CDR2 SMNVEV (reference sequence). Trimming at V came to 10 bases and at J to 4 bases, leaving 7 bases not matched to a gene. The CDR3 spans 13 residues. The CDR3, as DNA: TGTGCCACCAAGCGGGAGGGGTATTACGAGCAGTACTTC. This sequence encodes CATKREGYYEQYF.

This chain links TRBV2 with TRBJ2-7; D gene ambiguous. Trimming shortened V by 2 bases and J by 0 bases, and 8 bases separated the two germline ends. The CDR3 runs 14 residues. CDR1 and CDR2 from the germline V gene are SNHLY and FYNNEI. CDR3 nucleotides: TGTGCCAGCAGTGAATTGGGGATCTCCTACGAGCAGTACTTC. Its protein product is CASSELGISYEQYF.

This clonotype was seen repeatedly, ten times or more. V gene TRBV10-3 combines with J gene TRBJ2-2, with 12 nucleotides matching TRBD2. CDR3 size: 14 residues. In germline, CDR1 is ENHRY, CDR2 SYGVKD. V was pared by 10 bases and J by 2 bases, with 2 bases of the junction left unmatched. CDR3 residues: CATGLAGNTGELFF. In nucleotides, the CDR3 is TGTGCCACGGGACTAGCGGGCAACACCGGGGAGCTGTTTTTT.

The chain has TRBV6-4 and TRBJ2-1; TRBD1 might be the D (5 bases). CDR1 MRHNA and CDR2 SNTAGT come from the germline V gene. CDR3 size: 15 residues. Trimming pared 0 bases from V and 5 bases from J, leaving 11 bases between. The CDR3 DNA reads TGTGCCAGCAGTGACTCGATGACAGACCACAATGAGCAGTTCTTC. Its translation: CASSDSMTDHNEQFF.

The DNA for the CDR3 is TGTGCCAGCAGCCCGTCCGGGACTAGCGGGAGGGCTGGTGAGCAGTTCTTC. It is translated as CASSPSGTSGRAGEQFF. The V and J genes are TRBV6-1 and TRBJ2-1; TRBD2 agrees at 16 bases. CDR1 is MNHNS, CDR2 SASEGT, per germline. This CDR3 region has 17 residues. With V trimmed by 6 bases and J by 9 bases, 11 bases remained unmatched.

This clonotype was observed a few times. The V and J genes are TRBV20-1 and TRBJ2-7, with 8 bases matching TRBD2. The germline CDR1 and CDR2 sequences are DFQATT and SNEGSKA (reference sequence). The V gene end was trimmed by 6 bases and the J gene end by 2 bases; junction bases not matched to a gene: 6. This CDR3 comprises 13 residues. The CDR3 loop reads CSAPREGTYEQYF. Written as DNA, the CDR3 is TGCAGTGCCCCCCGGGAGGGGACCTACGAGCAGTACTTC.

The sample holds a few counts of this clonotype. The chain couples TRBV7-6 to TRBJ2-5; D may be TRBD2 (6 bases). With 1 base removed from V and 2 bases from J, the gap between germline ends came to 11 bases. The germline CDR1 and CDR2 sequences are SGHVS and FNYEAQ. The CDR3 has 15 amino acids. CDR3 protein: CASSLVGGGQETQYF. The CDR3 bases are TGTGCCAGCAGCTTAGTGGGGGGTGGACAAGAGACCCAGTACTTC.

The J gene is TRBJ2-1, the V gene TRBV10-2, with 7 nucleotides matching TRBD1. V lost 5 bases and J lost 5; bases outside the gene matches: 3. The CDR3 covers 13 residues. CDR1 and CDR2 from the germline V gene are WSHSY and SAAADI. In nucleotides, the CDR3 is TGCGCCAGCAGTTGGACAGGCCACAATGAGCAGTTCTTC. Translated: CASSWTGHNEQFF.

In its sample, this clonotype was seen a few times. The V and J genes are TRBV20-1 and TRBJ2-7; a possible D gene is TRBD1 (6 bases). The CDR3 runs to 13 residues. V was trimmed by 6 bases and J by 2 bases, leaving 14 bases between them. Germline V gene lookup returns CDR1 DFQATT and CDR2 SNEGSKA (reference sequence). Written as DNA, the CDR3 is TGCAGTGCCACGGGACAAGTGGCCTACGAGCAGTACTTC. Translation: CSATGQVAYEQYF.

This clonotype came up many times. The rearrangement uses TRBV20-1 and TRBJ1-1, with a possible D match to TRBD1 (5 bases). Between the trimmed V and J ends, which lost 6 bases and 1 base, there was a span of 12 bases. The CDR3 spans 13 residues. Germline V gene lookup returns CDR1 DFQATT and CDR2 SNEGSKA (reference sequence). CDR3 residues: CSAREQANTEAFF. The CDR3 DNA sequence: TGCAGTGCCCGAGAACAGGCGAACACTGAAGCTTTCTTT.

The chain recombines TRBV19 with TRBJ1-4; TRBD1 matches 8 bases. Germline V gene data show CDR1 as LNHDA and CDR2 as SQIVND (reference sequence). The CDR3 sequence is 15 residues long. Losses at the gene ends were 3 bases for V and 7 bases for J; bases not matched to a gene: 7. The CDR3 loop reads CASSIGGTGGEKLFF. In DNA form, the CDR3 reads TGTGCCAGTAGTATTGGAGGGACAGGTGGTGAAAAACTGTTTTTT.

The chain employs TRBV20-1 and TRBJ1-2; 10 bases are shared with TRBD1. The CDR3 is 14 amino acids. Germline-derived CDR1 and CDR2 are DFQATT and SNEGSKA (reference sequence). The ends lost 6 bases at V and 4 bases at J; junction bases unmatched: 8. In nucleotides, the CDR3 is TGCAGTGCCGTCGACAGGGGGCATTCCTATGGCTACACCTTC. Amino acids: CSAVDRGHSYGYTF.

This clonotype was detected many times. The V gene is TRBV28, the J gene TRBJ1-4; D may be TRBD1 (5 bases). Per germline, CDR1 MDHEN and CDR2 SYDVKM. The CDR3 spans 17 residues. The V end lost 6 bases, the J end lost 5 bases, and 22 bases lay between the germline ends. The CDR3 coding sequence is TGTGCCAGCAGCTCCCCAGCCCGGGGGAGAGGGAATGAAAAACTGTTTTTT. This gives the protein CASSSPARGRGNEKLFF.

The chain joins TRBV28 to TRBJ2-4; the D is unclear. The V and J ends lost 6 bases and 0 bases respectively, with 12 bases between them. CDR1 and CDR2 (germline): MDHEN, SYDVKM. This CDR3 spans 15 amino acids. The CDR3 sequence: CASRSSRRAKNIQYF. Here the CDR3 DNA reads TGTGCCAGCAGATCATCTCGGAGAGCCAAAAACATTCAGTACTTC.

This clonotype was picked up many times. This chain uses TRBV7-6 with TRBJ2-2; 7 positions match TRBD2. Germline CDR1 and CDR2: SGHVS and FNYEAQ. This CDR3 spans 15 amino acids. V trimming: 5 bases; J trimming: 7 bases; junction bases outside the gene matches: 10. The DNA of the CDR3 is TGTGCCAGCAGCCTAGTGCGGGCGGGAGTCGGGGAGCTGTTTTTT. Translation gives CASSLVRAGVGELFF.

This clonotype was detected ten times or more. This chain links TRBV5-5 with TRBJ2-3; maybe TRBD2 (7 bases). The CDR3 is 15 amino acids. Germline CDR1 SGHKS, CDR2 YYEKEE (reference sequence). V was pared by 2 bases and J by 4 bases, with 14 bases between. CDR3 sequence: CASSFSQGRADTQYF. The CDR3 DNA reads as TGTGCCAGCAGCTTCTCCCAGGGGAGGGCAGATACGCAGTATTTT.

This clonotype was counted at least ten times. This rearrangement joins TRBV2 to TRBJ2-5; 8 bases map to TRBD2. V lost 6 bases, J lost 1 base, and 10 bases stayed unmatched. This CDR3 has 16 residues. Per germline, CDR1 SNHLY and CDR2 FYNNEI. DNA of the CDR3: TGTGCCAGCAGGGGGGTGATAGCGGGGCGCCAAGAGACCCAGTACTTC. Translation gives CASRGVIAGRQETQYF.